Described below is a single T cell receptor beta chain sequence and its context. Amplifying from RNA transcripts, the study obtained TCR beta CDR3 regions. The first-round RT-PCR employed HTBI primers together with the Qiagen OneStep RT-PCR kit. A multiplex PCR was then performed as the second round. TCRdb re-derived calls from the multiplex PCR reads in MiXCR, one entry per CDR3 protein. This table has 500,000 to 700,000 distinct CDR3 sequences, around a fifth appearing once. The hyperthyroidism patients, aged 18 to 65, had been newly diagnosed, with under 2 months' duration. Pregnant or lactating patients and those with other autoimmune diseases or uncontrolled infections were excluded. Sampling 10 ml of fresh peripheral blood provided the PBMCs. The V gene lost 5 bases and the J gene lost 4 bases, with 11 bases spanning the gap. This CDR3 has 13 residues. The V gene's germline CDR1 is LNHNV and CDR2 YYDKDF (reference sequence).

The sample originates from a study of Graves' ophthalmopathy and Graves' hyperthyroidism. Study in general: Peripheral blood (taken before any treatment) was collected at initial diagnosis.

Sequencing used peripheral blood. The V gene is TRBV15, the J gene TRBJ1-1, with D possibly matching TRBD1 (6 bases). The receptor was isolated from a woman between 18 and 29 years old with stable Graves' hyperthyroidism. Some clones in this sample may be carry-over from other donors' samples. This chain's CDR3 is CATSQGLLTEAFF. CDR3 DNA: TGTGCCACCAGCCAGGGGCTCCTCACTGAAGCTTTCTTT. Combining the CDR3 with reference TRBV15 and TRBJ1-1 gives the whole variable domain DAMVIQNPRYQVTQFGKPVTLSCSQTLNHNVMYWYQQKSSQAPKLLFHYYDKDFNNEADTPDNFQSRRPNTSFCFLDIRSPGLGDTAMYLCATSQGLLTEAFFGQGTRLTVV.